A single sample gave rise to the 8 T cell receptor beta chains below, sequenced in a study of cytomegalovirus exposure and HLA in healthy donors. The primer mix had 60 Vbeta and 13 Jbeta primers. Method: immunoSEQ multiplex PCR; TCRdb's copy keeps in-frame clones and lacks some. The repertoire shows fewer than 150,000 clones; the top ten hold 3.6%. Sequences were obtained from PBMCs. The receptors here all came from a man between 18 and 29 years old in good health and CMV-seronegative.

The chain joins TRBV9 to TRBJ2-1; 7 bases are shared with TRBD2. Per the germline V gene, CDR1 is SGDLS and CDR2 is YYNGEE. Trimming took 0 bases from V and 3 from J; bases not matched to a gene: 15. CDR3 length: 19 residues. The CDR3 protein is CASSVGDSFRRGSYNEQFF. The CDR3 coding sequence is TGTGCCAGCAGCGTAGGGGACTCTTTCCGGCGGGGGAGCTACAATGAGCAGTTCTTC.

The chain couples TRBV11-2 to TRBJ1-1, with a weak D call TRBD1 (5 bases). CDR1 SGHAT and CDR2 FQNNGV come from the germline V gene. This CDR3 has 14 amino acids. V was trimmed by 5 bases and J by 2 bases, leaving 12 bases between them. This CDR3 reads CASSLRAANTEAFF. CDR3 nucleotide sequence: TGTGCCAGCAGCCTCAGGGCGGCAAACACTGAAGCTTTCTTT.

The chain recombines TRBV6-1 with TRBJ2-5, with a weak D call TRBD1 (6 bases). From germline, CDR1 is MNHNS and CDR2 SASEGT. This CDR3 is 14 amino acids long. V gave up 6 bases and J gave up 5 bases, with 16 bases separating them. CDR3 DNA: TGTGCCAGCAGCTCAACAGGGCCGGGGGAGACCCAGTACTTC. Translation gives CASSSTGPGETQYF.

The chain couples TRBV6-5 to TRBJ1-1; possible D gene TRBD1, 6 bases. The germline V gene has CDR1 MNHEY and CDR2 SVGAGI. Trimming took 8 bases from V and 2 from J, leaving 18 bases between them. This CDR3 has 15 residues. For the CDR3, the DNA is TGTGCCAGCCTAACGGTTGGGGGCCTCAACACTGAAGCTTTCTTT. Translated, it gives CASLTVGGLNTEAFF.

The V call is TRBV2, the J call TRBJ2-3; TRBD2 agrees at 10 bases. V gave up 6 bases and J gave up 1 base; unmatched junction bases: 1. Germline lookup yields CDR1 SNHLY and CDR2 FYNNEI. The CDR3 totals 14 residues. This chain's CDR3 is CASRGTSGTDTQYF. The DNA of the CDR3 is TGTGCCAGCAGGGGGACTAGCGGCACAGATACGCAGTATTTT.

This chain joins TRBV5-1 and TRBJ2-1, with 7 bases identical to TRBD2. The CDR3 has 16 residues. The V segment lost 4 bases and the J segment 5 bases; nucleotides outside the gene matches: 12. The germline gives CDR1 SGHRS, CDR2 YFSETQ. CDR3 amino acids: CASSGAGRGWDNEQFF. The CDR3 region has the DNA TGCGCCAGCAGCGGAGCGGGACGGGGATGGGACAATGAGCAGTTCTTC.

The chain recombines TRBV11-2 with TRBJ1-2; no definite D call. The CDR3 spans 13 residues. With 0 bases removed from V and 4 bases from J, the gap between germline ends came to 6 bases. Germline lookup yields CDR1 SGHAT and CDR2 FQNNGV. CDR3 protein: CASSLDLLYGYTF. For the CDR3, the DNA is TGTGCCAGCAGCTTAGATCTCCTCTATGGCTACACCTTC. Supplemented by reference TRBV11-2 and TRBJ1-2, the full variable domain reads EAGVAQSPRYKIIEKRQSVAFWCNPISGHATLYWYQQILGQGPKLLIQFQNNGVVDDSQLPKDRFSAERLKGVDSTLKIQPAKLEDSAVYLCASSLDLLYGYTFGSGTRLTVV.

The J gene is TRBJ2-7, the V gene TRBV2, with 9 nucleotides matching TRBD1. This CDR3 comprises 14 residues. Germline CDR1 is SNHLY and CDR2 is FYNNEI. Trimming took 4 bases from V and 5 from J; bases not matched to a gene: 6. CDR3 in DNA: TGTGCCAGCAGTGGAGGGACAGGGACCCACGAGCAGTACTTC. Its translation: CASSGGTGTHEQYF.